The rows below give T cell receptor beta chains drawn from one sample of a study of cytomegalovirus exposure and HLA in healthy donors. Clones were sequenced by immunoSEQ multiplex PCR, and TCRdb holds only the in-frame ones, with some missing. The sample contains around 150,000 clones, roughly three quarters of which appear only once. The specimen was PBMCs. Every receptor here comes from a man aged 55 to 70 in good health and CMV-seronegative. CDR3s include the opening cysteine and the closing phenylalanine or tryptophan. The order of the fields is V gene, D gene, clone size, J gene, CDR3 protein, CDR3 DNA. The D gene is left open where the match is weak. Clone size is stated in some rows and not others, as once, few, many or a class when expanded.

>TRBV15|NA|NA|TRBJ2-1
CATSRGQAYNEQFF
TGTGCCACCAGCAGAGGACAGGCCTACAATGAGCAGTTCTTC
>TRBV6-6|NA|NA|TRBJ1-5
CASSYSQGRDQPQHF
TGTGCCAGCAGTTACTCCCAGGGAAGGGATCAGCCCCAGCATTTT
>TRBV7-6|TRBD2|NA|TRBJ2-3
CASSFTAPGLVGDTQYF
TGTGCCAGCAGCTTTACGGCCCCGGGACTAGTGGGAGATACGCAGTATTTT
>TRBV5-6|NA|NA|TRBJ2-6
CASRTGSGANVLTF
TGTGCCAGCAGGACAGGCTCCGGGGCCAACGTCCTGACTTTC
>TRBV5-4|NA|NA|TRBJ2-1
CASSLAQYSYNEQFF
TGTGCCAGCAGCTTGGCACAATACTCCTACAATGAGCAGTTCTTC
>TRBV27|NA|few|TRBJ2-5
CASSPGGFQETQYF
TGTGCCAGCAGTCCAGGGGGGTTTCAAGAGACCCAGTACTTC
>TRBV19|NA|NA|TRBJ2-1
CASSIYRSSYNEQFF
TGTGCCAGTAGTATCTACAGGAGCTCCTACAATGAGCAGTTCTTC
>TRBV4-3|TRBD1|NA|TRBJ2-3
CASSGTGGAGTDTQYF
TGCGCCAGCAGCGGAACAGGGGGCGCAGGTACAGATACGCAGTATTTT
>TRBV6-5|NA|NA|TRBJ1-1
CASSYTGRGTEAFF
TGTGCCAGCAGTTACACGGGCAGGGGCACTGAAGCTTTCTTT
>TRBV7-9|NA|NA|TRBJ2-7
CASRPGVEGLEQYF
TGTGCCAGCAGGCCGGGAGTAGAGGGGCTCGAGCAGTACTTC
>TRBV7-9|NA|NA|TRBJ2-1
CASSQAGRILNNEQFF
TGTGCCAGCAGCCAAGCGGGTCGGATTCTAAACAATGAGCAGTTCTTC
>TRBV5-1|NA|NA|TRBJ2-5
CASSLLDSQETQYF
TGCGCCAGCAGCTTACTGGACAGTCAAGAGACCCAGTACTTC
>TRBV12-5|TRBD1|NA|TRBJ2-7
CASGPSTGTVTSYEQYF
TGTGCTAGTGGTCCCTCCACCGGGACAGTAACCTCCTACGAGCAGTACTTC
>TRBV4-1|NA|NA|TRBJ1-1
CASSQDRAERNVF
TGCGCCAGCAGCCAAGATCGGGCGGAGCGGAACGTTTTT
>TRBV7-9|TRBD1|once|TRBJ2-7
CASSESGPGGEQYF
TGTGCCAGCAGCGAGTCCGGACCAGGGGGTGAGCAGTACTTC
>TRBV19|NA|NA|TRBJ1-5
CASTQSNQPQHF
TGTGCCAGTACACAGAGCAATCAGCCCCAGCATTTT
>TRBV7-6|TRBD1|NA|TRBJ1-3
CASSRDRAGNTIYF
TGTGCCAGCAGCCGGGACAGGGCTGGAAACACCATATATTTT
>TRBV11-2|TRBD2|NA|TRBJ2-1
CASSPLGSGRYTEQFF
TGTGCCAGCAGCCCCCTTGGGAGCGGGAGGTATACTGAGCAGTTCTTC
>TRBV5-1|NA|NA|TRBJ2-1
CASSLEVGLRFF
TGCGCCAGCAGCTTGGAGGTGGGCCTGCGGTTCTTC
>TRBV12-5|TRBD1|NA|TRBJ2-7
CASGVRDSPYEQYF
TGTGCTAGTGGAGTCCGGGACAGTCCCTACGAGCAGTACTTC
>TRBV9|NA|NA|TRBJ2-7
CASSSPAGYEQYF
TGTGCCAGCAGCTCCCCGGCAGGCTACGAGCAGTACTTC
>TRBV7-9|NA|NA|TRBJ2-2
CASSLENTGELFF
TGTGCCAGCAGCTTAGAGAACACGGGGGAGCTGTTTTTT
>TRBV6-1|TRBD2|once|TRBJ2-7
CASGGSSGRAREQYF
TGTGCCAGCGGGGGATCTAGCGGGAGGGCGCGCGAGCAGTACTTC
>TRBV7-9|TRBD2|few|TRBJ2-7
CASSFTSGRIYEQYF
TGTGCCAGCAGCTTTACTAGCGGGAGGATCTACGAGCAGTACTTC
>TRBV11-3|TRBD1|NA|TRBJ1-6
CASSSGTGQGSPLHF
TGTGCCAGCAGCTCGGGGACAGGGCAAGGCTCACCCCTCCACTTT
>TRBV10-3|NA|few|TRBJ1-2
CATQPGGTYGYTF
TGTGCCACCCAGCCGGGGGGGACCTATGGCTACACCTTC
>TRBV10-1|NA|NA|TRBJ1-4
CASSDTGNEKLFF
TGCGCCAGCAGTGACACCGGTAATGAAAAACTGTTTTTT
>TRBV11-3|NA|NA|TRBJ2-1
CASSLGRGSDEQFF
TGTGCCAGCAGCTTAGGACGGGGGAGCGATGAGCAGTTCTTC
>TRBV4-2|TRBD1|NA|TRBJ2-1
CASSLLTSGGVSYNEQFF
TGTGCCAGCAGCCTCCTTACCTCAGGGGGCGTCTCATACAATGAGCAGTTCTTC
>TRBV5-1|TRBD1|NA|TRBJ2-7
CASSSATGWYEQYF
TGCGCCAGCAGCTCGGCGACAGGGTGGTACGAGCAGTACTTC
>TRBV18|TRBD1|NA|TRBJ2-1
CASSPLTGGNEQFF
TGTGCCAGCTCACCACTTACAGGGGGGAATGAGCAGTTCTTC
>TRBV5-1|TRBD1|NA|TRBJ2-2
CASRIGQGFGTGELFF
TGCGCCAGCAGAATCGGACAGGGATTCGGCACCGGGGAGCTGTTTTTT
>TRBV27|NA|NA|TRBJ2-1
CATKRDQGFNEQFF
TGTGCCACCAAAAGGGATCAGGGGTTCAATGAGCAGTTCTTC
>TRBV6-1|TRBD1|NA|TRBJ2-5
CASSADRAYQETQYF
TGTGCCAGCAGTGCTGACAGGGCGTACCAAGAGACCCAGTACTTC
>TRBV9|NA|NA|TRBJ1-1
CASSVGGTNTEAFF
TGTGCCAGCAGCGTAGGGGGCACTAACACTGAAGCTTTCTTT
>TRBV6-4|NA|few|TRBJ2-3
CASSDTSGTDTQYF
TGTGCCAGCAGTGACACAAGCGGGACAGATACGCAGTATTTT
>TRBV7-2|TRBD1|NA|TRBJ1-4
CASRYRGINESEKLFF
TGTGCCAGCAGGTACAGGGGAATCAACGAGAGTGAAAAACTGTTTTTT
>TRBV11-2|TRBD1|NA|TRBJ1-2
CASSLRTGKGGYTF
TGTGCCAGCAGCCTAAGGACAGGGAAGGGTGGCTACACCTTC
>TRBV10-3|NA|NA|TRBJ2-2
CAITRGNTGELFF
TGTGCCATCACCAGGGGGAACACCGGGGAGCTGTTTTTT
>TRBV5-1|NA|NA|TRBJ2-3
CASSLVGGMSTDTQYF
TGCGCCAGCAGCTTGGTCGGGGGTATGAGCACAGATACGCAGTATTTT
>TRBV10-3|NA|once|TRBJ2-2
CAISTQGYTGELFF
TGTGCCATCAGTACCCAGGGGTACACCGGGGAGCTGTTTTTT
>TRBV5-1|TRBD2|NA|TRBJ2-7
CASSLGTSGNYEQYF
TGCGCCAGCAGCTTGGGTACTAGCGGGAACTACGAGCAGTACTTC
>TRBV7-9|NA|NA|TRBJ1-6
CSSSLVLGENSPLHF
TGTTCCAGCAGCTTAGTTTTAGGGGAAAATTCACCCCTCCACTTT
>TRBV18|NA|NA|TRBJ2-3
CASPPQAADTQYF
TGTGCCAGCCCACCACAGGCGGCAGATACGCAGTATTTT
>TRBV27|NA|NA|TRBJ1-2
CASRSGVASYGYTF
TGTGCCAGCAGATCGGGGGTTGCTAGCTATGGCTACACCTTC
>TRBV11-2|NA|NA|TRBJ1-2
CASSLGIGGSYGYTF
TGTGCCAGCAGCTTAGGGATCGGAGGGAGCTATGGCTACACCTTC
>TRBV28|TRBD2|few|TRBJ2-3
CASSLSAGLAERTDTQYF
TGTGCCAGCAGTTTATCAGCTGGACTAGCGGAGAGGACAGATACGCAGTATTTT
>TRBV6-5|NA|once|TRBJ1-1
CASSPLHSGNTEAFF
TGTGCCAGCAGTCCCCTGCATTCGGGGAATACTGAAGCTTTCTTT
>TRBV5-1|NA|NA|TRBJ2-7
CASALGSYEQYF
TGCGCCAGCGCCCTAGGCAGTTACGAGCAGTACTTC
>TRBV19|NA|NA|TRBJ1-6
CASSIEVYNSPLHF
TGTGCCAGTAGTATCGAGGTCTATAATTCACCCCTCCACTTT
>TRBV28|NA|NA|TRBJ1-5
CASSLPARGNQPQHF
TGTGCCAGCAGTTTGCCAGCACGGGGTAATCAGCCCCAGCATTTT